The source of this T cell receptor (beta chain) is a study of blood T cell repertoires in COVID-19. Study summary: Specimens from acute and convalescent COVID-19 originated in the United States, Italy and Spain. In each case, the material was cDNA or gDNA derived from T cells, B-cell-depleted T cells, or PBMCs.

This clone appeared once. Authors' data handling: Nucleated cell number was recorded as an estimate derived from reference gene primer amplification. Some clones are missing from TCRdb's copy, which holds only in-frame ones; the method was immunoSEQ multiplex PCR. That table is the source of V, J and clone size, and D and trimming were worked out from the DNA. The table includes under 80,000 clones, about 78% detected once. Trimming removed 2 bases from V and 5 bases from J, with 13 bases in between. This CDR3 has 15 amino acids. Germline V gene lookup returns CDR1 SGHRS and CDR2 YFSETQ. Sample: peripheral blood. The chain carries TRBV5-1 and TRBJ1-4; D gene unclear. The sequence came from a man at least 80 years old with active or convalescent COVID-19. CDR3 DNA sequence: TGCGCCAGCAGCTTAGGAGATTTATTCAATGAAAAACTGTTTTTT. Its protein product is CASSLGDLFNEKLFF. Together with reference TRBV5-1 and TRBJ1-4, the CDR3 gives the full variable domain: KAGVTQTPRYLIKTRGQQVTLSCSPISGHRSVSWYQQTPGQGLQFLFEYFSETQRNKGNFPGRFSGRQFSNSRSEMNVSTLELGDSALYLCASSLGDLFNEKLFFGSGTQLSVL.